The rows below give T cell receptor beta chains drawn from one sample of a study of response to subunit inactivated influenza vaccine. MiXCR was run by TCRdb on the RT-PCR reads, yielding one entry per CDR3 protein. The repertoire holds 550,000 to 800,000 distinct CDR3 sequences, with about 14% as singletons. The specimen was PBMCs from blood, collected approximately 15 days before vaccination. These receptors came from a man aged 50 to 59 who received an inactivated influenza vaccine. The CDR3 runs from the conserved cysteine through the conserved F or W. D genes are given only for firm matches. The size field is filled for only some rows; it gives once, few, many or a size class.

TRBJ2-7 | - | TRBV3-1 | - | TGTGCCAGCAGTCGTGGTACCGGTAGAAGTTCCTACGAGCAGTACTTC | CASSRGTGRSSYEQYF
TRBJ2-1 | few | TRBV4-3 | TRBD2 | TGCGCCAGCAGCCCGAGGGGAGGGAGCGGCGCCTACAATGAGCAGTTCTTC | CASSPRGGSGAYNEQFF
TRBJ2-6 | - | TRBV28 | - | TGTGCCAGCAGCACCCCCTCCGGGGGGCTCTCTGGGGCCAACGTCCTGACTTTC | CASSTPSGGLSGANVLTF
TRBJ2-7 | - | TRBV5-1 | - | TGCGCCAGCAGCTTGGAGGCAGACGCTCCCTACGAGCAGTACTTC | CASSLEADAPYEQYF
TRBJ1-1 | - | TRBV29-1 | - | TGCAGCGGGGGTCGGGGGGCTCGGAACACTGAAGCTTTCTTT | CSGGRGARNTEAFF
TRBJ1-3 | - | TRBV7-6 | - | TGTGCCAGCAGCTTAAGGACAGTAGGAAGGGACACCATATATTTT | CASSLRTVGRDTIYF
TRBJ2-6 | few | TRBV20-1 | TRBD1 | TGCAGTGCCGGGGACAGGGCTGGGGCCAACGTCCTGACTTTC | CSAGDRAGANVLTF
TRBJ2-2 | - | TRBV2 | - | TGTGCCAGCAGGAAGGAGTCCCAAGGGAATGGCGGGGAGCTGTTTTTT | CASRKESQGNGGELFF
TRBJ2-7 | - | TRBV6-2/TRBV6-3 | TRBD1 | TGTGCCAGCAGTTACGCGACAGGGGGCTCCTACGAGCAGTACTTC | CASSYATGGSYEQYF
TRBJ1-2 | - | TRBV10-3 | - | TGTGCCATCAGTGGAGCAGGGAAATTGGGCTATGGCTACACCTTC | CAISGAGKLGYGYTF
TRBJ2-2 | few | TRBV20-1 | - | TGCAGTGCTAGAGATATTCGGGACCCGAACACCGGGGAGCTGTTTTTT | CSARDIRDPNTGELFF
TRBJ2-1 | many | TRBV27 | TRBD2 | TGTGCCAGCAGCCGCGCCGGGACTAGCGGGAGAAGGCAGTTCTTC | CASSRAGTSGRRQFF
TRBJ2-3 | - | TRBV6-1 | TRBD1 | TGTGCCAGCAGCCGCAGAGGGGGCGCGGGCACAGATACGCAGTATTTT | CASSRRGGAGTDTQYF
TRBJ2-2 | few | TRBV5-5 | - | TGTGCCAGCACCTCCGTGGGGGGAGCCGGGGAGCTGTTTTTT | CASTSVGGAGELFF
TRBJ2-2 | - | TRBV20-1 | TRBD2 | TGCAGTGCTAGAGGCATTTCACTAGCGGGAGGGCCCTCCACCGGGGAGCTGTTTTTT | CSARGISLAGGPSTGELFF
TRBJ2-5 | - | TRBV6-2/TRBV6-3 | - | TGTGCCAGCAGTTACCCCCTAGTGGCAGGGACGGTGGAGACCCAGTACTTC | CASSYPLVAGTVETQYF
TRBJ2-2 | few | TRBV19 | TRBD2 | TGTGCCAGTAGTAGACTAGCGGGACAGACCGGGGAGCTGTTTTTT | CASSRLAGQTGELFF
TRBJ2-3 | - | TRBV21-1 | - | TGTGCCAGCAGCGGGCACCGGCAGGGGTTTGGCACAGATACGCAGTATTTT | CASSGHRQGFGTDTQYF
TRBJ1-2 | - | TRBV5-1 | TRBD1 | TGCGCCAGCAGCTTGGAACAGGGGGCCTACACCTTC | CASSLEQGAYTF
TRBJ2-1 | - | TRBV5-1 | - | TGCGCCAGCAGCCCTAGGGGGGGGGCCTTTTCCTACAATGAGCAGTTCTTC | CASSPRGGAFSYNEQFF
TRBJ1-1 | - | TRBV4-3 | - | TGCGTCAGCAGCCAAGATCCTAGGAACACTGAAGCTTTCTTT | CVSSQDPRNTEAFF
TRBJ2-2 | - | TRBV29-1 | - | TGCAGCGTTGTTGGCGGGACGAACACCGGGGAGCTGTTTTTT | CSVVGGTNTGELFF
TRBJ2-7 | few | TRBV20-1 | TRBD2 | TGCAGTGCTAGCGGGAGGGCCAAAAGCGAGCAGTACTTC | CSASGRAKSEQYF
TRBJ2-5 | - | TRBV20-1 | - | TGCAGTGCGCCGCTCGGGGGTCTCCCGGAGACCCAGTACTTC | CSAPLGGLPETQYF
TRBJ1-5 | - | TRBV19 | TRBD1 | TGTGCCAGTAGTATACCGGGACAGGGCAATCAGCCCCAGCATTTT | CASSIPGQGNQPQHF
TRBJ1-2 | - | TRBV20-1 | - | TGCAGTGCTAGAGATAAGGGAGAGGACGGCTACACCTTC | CSARDKGEDGYTF
TRBJ2-2 | few | TRBV5-6 | - | TGTGCCAGCAGCGGACCCTACGGACTTACGAACACCGGGGAGCTGTTTTTT | CASSGPYGLTNTGELFF
TRBJ1-2 | - | TRBV20-1 | TRBD1 | TGCAGTGCTATAGGGACAGTTGGCTACACCTTC | CSAIGTVGYTF
TRBJ2-3 | few | TRBV5-1 | TRBD2 | TGCGCCAGCAGCCTTATCGGGACTAGCGGGGGGGCAAGATCCACAGATACGCAGTATTTT | CASSLIGTSGGARSTDTQYF
TRBJ2-3 | few | TRBV7-8 | - | TGTGCCAGCAGCAGGGTGCCAGATACGCAGTATTTT | CASSRVPDTQYF
TRBJ2-7 | - | TRBV2 | - | TGTGCCAGCAGTGCTACAAGCCTCGAGCAGTACTTC | CASSATSLEQYF
TRBJ2-7 | - | TRBV3-1 | - | TGTGCCAGCAGCCGCCGTGTGGGGACAACAACACGCTACGAGCAGTACTTC | CASSRRVGTTTRYEQYF
TRBJ2-3 | - | TRBV6-2/TRBV6-3 | - | TGTGCCAGCAGTCGGACGGGGCCCGTATTGAATACGCAGTATTTT | CASSRTGPVLNTQYF
TRBJ1-1 | - | TRBV29-1 | TRBD1 | TGCAGCGTTGATGAAGGGGGCAGTACTGAAGCTTTCTTT | CSVDEGGSTEAFF
TRBJ2-7 | - | TRBV28 | - | TGTGCCAGCAGTTCAGGCTCACCAATTATCTACGAGCAGTACTTC | CASSSGSPIIYEQYF
TRBJ2-1 | few | TRBV28 | - | TGTGCCAGCACGGCCAAACCCCCTCACAATGAGCAGTTCTTC | CASTAKPPHNEQFF
TRBJ2-1 | few | TRBV27 | - | TGTGCCAGCGTGCAGGGAAATGAGCAGTTCTTC | CASVQGNEQFF
TRBJ2-7 | many | TRBV5-1 | TRBD1 | TGCGCCAGCAGCCGTCAACCCCGGGACAGCTACTACGAGCAGTACTTC | CASSRQPRDSYYEQYF
TRBJ2-2 | - | TRBV4-3 | TRBD2 | TGCGCCAGCAGCAAACTAGCGGGAGACACCGGGGAGCTGTTTTTT | CASSKLAGDTGELFF
TRBJ2-1 | - | TRBV28 | TRBD1 | TGTGCCAGCAGTCTTAGCTCCGGGACAGGGGCCTACAATGAGCAGTTCTTC | CASSLSSGTGAYNEQFF
TRBJ2-3 | few | TRBV19 | - | TGTGCCAGTAGTATCGGGACCCAGCGGACAGATACGCAGTATTTT | CASSIGTQRTDTQYF
TRBJ2-7 | many | TRBV20-1 | TRBD2 | TGCAGTGCTAGAGGTTTTACTAGCGGGAGCTACGAGCAGTACTTC | CSARGFTSGSYEQYF
TRBJ2-3 | many | TRBV29-1 | TRBD1 | TGCAGCGTTGAGGGTACCAGACAGGGGGCCGGAGATACGCAGTATTTT | CSVEGTRQGAGDTQYF
TRBJ2-5 | - | TRBV20-1 | TRBD2 | TGCAGTGCGGACGGCAGGGTAGCGGGACCCCAAGAGACCCAGTACTTC | CSADGRVAGPQETQYF
TRBJ2-3 | few | TRBV6-2/TRBV6-3 | TRBD1 | TGTGCCAGCAGAACCACCGGGACAGGGGGGTATGGCACAGATACGCAGTATTTT | CASRTTGTGGYGTDTQYF
TRBJ2-1 | few | TRBV12-3/TRBV12-4 | TRBD1 | TGTGCCAGCAGAAGCAACACCCCCCGGTGGGACAGAGCCGGTGGGCAGTTCTTC | CASRSNTPRWDRAGGQFF
TRBJ2-7 | - | TRBV12-3/TRBV12-4 | TRBD2 | TGTGCCAGCAATTCCCTCCCTAGCGGGAGCTACGAGCAGTACTTC | CASNSLPSGSYEQYF
TRBJ2-5 | - | TRBV7-7 | - | TGTGCTAGCAGCTTAACTGGGGGCAAGGAGACCCAGTACTTC | CASSLTGGKETQYF
TRBJ2-1 | many | TRBV7-6 | TRBD1 | TGTGCCAGCAGCTTAGATCCCGGGACAGGGATCCTCACCTACAATGAGCAGTTCTTC | CASSLDPGTGILTYNEQFF
TRBJ1-5 | - | TRBV7-9 | - | TGTGCCAGCAGCTTAGCGGGTTGGGGAAGGGCGGCAGCCCAGCATTTT | CASSLAGWGRAAAQHF
TRBJ2-3 | few | TRBV28 | - | TGTGCCAGCACTTTGACGGGACTTGATACGCAGTATTTT | CASTLTGLDTQYF
TRBJ1-4 | few | TRBV5-1 | TRBD1 | TGCGCCAGCGGGGAGACAGGGGGAGGTGAAAAACTGTTTTTT | CASGETGGGEKLFF
TRBJ2-3 | few | TRBV2 | - | TGTGCCAGCAGTGACGTAGGTAGCACAGATACGCAGTATTTT | CASSDVGSTDTQYF
TRBJ2-1 | few | TRBV24-1 | - | TGTGCCACCAGTGATCCCCCCGGGGGCCACAATGAGCAGTTCTTC | CATSDPPGGHNEQFF
TRBJ2-1 | few | TRBV12-3/TRBV12-4 | - | TGTGCCAGCAGCGTTAACAGGGATGAGCAGTTCTTC | CASSVNRDEQFF
TRBJ2-5 | - | TRBV9 | TRBD2 | TGTGCCAGCAGCATCAGCGGGAGGGGAGAGACCCAGTACTTC | CASSISGRGETQYF
TRBJ1-2 | - | TRBV12-3/TRBV12-4 | - | TGTGCCAGCAGCATCGCCGAGAACTATGGCTACACCTTC | CASSIAENYGYTF
TRBJ2-5 | few | TRBV24-1 | TRBD1 | TGTGCCACCAGTGATGCAGGGGGCCACGAGACCCAGTACTTC | CATSDAGGHETQYF
TRBJ2-2 | - | TRBV7-9 | - | TGTGCCAGGGGCCCGGGGCCCGCCGCCGCGAACACCGGGGAGCTGTTTTTT | CARGPGPAAANTGELFF